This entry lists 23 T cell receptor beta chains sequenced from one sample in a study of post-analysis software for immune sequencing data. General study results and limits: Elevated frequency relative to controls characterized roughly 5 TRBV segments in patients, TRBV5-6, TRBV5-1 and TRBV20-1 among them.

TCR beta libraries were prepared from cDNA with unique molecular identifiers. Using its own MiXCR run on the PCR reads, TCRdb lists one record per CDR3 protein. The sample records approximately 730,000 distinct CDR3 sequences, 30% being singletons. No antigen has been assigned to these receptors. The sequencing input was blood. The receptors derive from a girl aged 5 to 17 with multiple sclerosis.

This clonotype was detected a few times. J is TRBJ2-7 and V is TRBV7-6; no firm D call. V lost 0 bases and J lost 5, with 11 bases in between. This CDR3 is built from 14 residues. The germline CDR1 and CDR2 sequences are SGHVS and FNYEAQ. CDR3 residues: CASSLAGEFHEQYF. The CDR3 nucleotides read TGTGCCAGCAGCTTAGCTGGCGAGTTCCACGAGCAGTACTTC.

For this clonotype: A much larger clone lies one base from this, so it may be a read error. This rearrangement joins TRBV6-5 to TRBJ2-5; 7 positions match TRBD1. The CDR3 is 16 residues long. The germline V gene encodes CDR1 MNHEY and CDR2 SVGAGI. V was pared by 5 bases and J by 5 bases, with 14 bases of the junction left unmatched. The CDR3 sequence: CASSHYGQASVETQYF. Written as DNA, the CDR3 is TGTGCCAGCAGTCACTATGGACAGGCTTCTGTCGAGACCCAGTACTTC.

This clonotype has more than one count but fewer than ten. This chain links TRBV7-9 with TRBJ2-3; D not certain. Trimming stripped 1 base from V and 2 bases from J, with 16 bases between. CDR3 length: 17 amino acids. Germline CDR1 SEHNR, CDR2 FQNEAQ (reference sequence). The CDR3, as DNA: TGTGCCAGCAGCTTAGAAGGGCACCTCACCCTCACAGATACGCAGTATTTT. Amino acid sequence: CASSLEGHLTLTDTQYF.

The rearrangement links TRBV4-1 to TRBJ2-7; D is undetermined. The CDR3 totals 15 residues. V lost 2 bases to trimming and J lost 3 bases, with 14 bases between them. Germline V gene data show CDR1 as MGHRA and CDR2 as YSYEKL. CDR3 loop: CASSQFGGAVYEQYF. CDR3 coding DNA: TGCGCCAGCAGCCAATTCGGCGGAGCAGTCTACGAGCAGTACTTC.

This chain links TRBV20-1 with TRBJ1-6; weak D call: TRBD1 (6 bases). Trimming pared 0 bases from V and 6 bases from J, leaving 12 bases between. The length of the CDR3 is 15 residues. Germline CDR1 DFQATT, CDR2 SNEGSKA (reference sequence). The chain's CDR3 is CSARDQGTVNSPLHF. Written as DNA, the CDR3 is TGCAGTGCTAGAGATCAGGGGACGGTTAATTCACCCCTCCACTTT.

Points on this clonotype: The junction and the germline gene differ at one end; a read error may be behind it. The chain's CDR3 is CGARGQRTYEQYF. DNA for the CDR3: TGCGGTGCTAGGGGACAGAGGACCTACGAGCAGTACTTC. J is TRBJ2-7 and V is TRBV20-1; 7 bases are shared with TRBD1. Germline V gives CDR1 DFQATT, CDR2 SNEGSKA (reference sequence). This CDR3 has 13 residues.

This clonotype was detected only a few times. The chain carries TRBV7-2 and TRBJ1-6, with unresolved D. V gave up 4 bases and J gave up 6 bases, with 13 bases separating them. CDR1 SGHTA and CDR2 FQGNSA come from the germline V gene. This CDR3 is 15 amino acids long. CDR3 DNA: TGTGCCAGCAGCTCCCATGGCCCGGCTAATTCACCCCTCCACTTT. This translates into CASSSHGPANSPLHF.

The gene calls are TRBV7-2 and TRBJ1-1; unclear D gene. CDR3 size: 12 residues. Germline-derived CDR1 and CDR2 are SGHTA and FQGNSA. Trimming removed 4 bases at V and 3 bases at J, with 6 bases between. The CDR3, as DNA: TGTGCCAGCAGCTCCTGGGACACTGAAGCTTTCTTT. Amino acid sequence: CASSSWDTEAFF.

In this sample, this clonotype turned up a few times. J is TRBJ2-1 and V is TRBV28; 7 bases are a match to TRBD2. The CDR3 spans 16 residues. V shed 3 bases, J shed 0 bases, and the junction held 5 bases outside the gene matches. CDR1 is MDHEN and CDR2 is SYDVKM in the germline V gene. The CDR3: CASSFGGLDSYNEQFF. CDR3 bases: TGTGCCAGCAGTTTTGGAGGACTAGACTCCTACAATGAGCAGTTCTTC.

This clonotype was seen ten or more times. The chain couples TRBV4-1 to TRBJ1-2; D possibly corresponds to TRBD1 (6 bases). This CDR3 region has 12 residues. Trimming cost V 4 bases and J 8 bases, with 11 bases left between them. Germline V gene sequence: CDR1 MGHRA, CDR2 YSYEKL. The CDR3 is CASSLGGAGYTF. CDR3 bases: TGCGCCAGCAGCCTTGGGGGGGCGGGCTACACCTTC.

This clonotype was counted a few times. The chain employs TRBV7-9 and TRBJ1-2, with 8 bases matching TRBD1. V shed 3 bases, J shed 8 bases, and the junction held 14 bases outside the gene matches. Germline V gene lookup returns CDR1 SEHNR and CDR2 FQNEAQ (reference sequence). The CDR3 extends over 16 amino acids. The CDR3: CASSFRGQGAPEGYTF. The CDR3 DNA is TGTGCCAGCAGCTTTCGCGGGCAGGGGGCACCCGAAGGCTACACCTTC.

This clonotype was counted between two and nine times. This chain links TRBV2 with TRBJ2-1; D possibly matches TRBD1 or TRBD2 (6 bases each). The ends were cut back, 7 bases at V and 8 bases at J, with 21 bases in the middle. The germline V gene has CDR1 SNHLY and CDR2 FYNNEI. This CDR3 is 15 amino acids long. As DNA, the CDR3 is TGTGCCAGCAAGAGGGCCGGGGGCCCCGTTGATGAGCAGTTCTTC. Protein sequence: CASKRAGGPVDEQFF.

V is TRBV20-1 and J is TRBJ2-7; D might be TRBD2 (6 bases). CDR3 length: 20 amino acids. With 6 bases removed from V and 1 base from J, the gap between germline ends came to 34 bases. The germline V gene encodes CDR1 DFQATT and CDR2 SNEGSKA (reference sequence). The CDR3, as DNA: TGCAGTGCCAGGGAGGACGGGCATACACTAGGTAGCCTTTATTCCTACGAGCAGTACTTC. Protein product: CSAREDGHTLGSLYSYEQYF.

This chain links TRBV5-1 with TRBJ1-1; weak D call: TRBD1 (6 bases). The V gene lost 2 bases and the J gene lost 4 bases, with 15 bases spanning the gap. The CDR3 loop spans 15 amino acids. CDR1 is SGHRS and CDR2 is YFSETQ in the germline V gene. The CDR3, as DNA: TGCGCCAGCAGCTTTTCAACAGGGCTGGGCACTGAAGCTTTCTTT. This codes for CASSFSTGLGTEAFF.

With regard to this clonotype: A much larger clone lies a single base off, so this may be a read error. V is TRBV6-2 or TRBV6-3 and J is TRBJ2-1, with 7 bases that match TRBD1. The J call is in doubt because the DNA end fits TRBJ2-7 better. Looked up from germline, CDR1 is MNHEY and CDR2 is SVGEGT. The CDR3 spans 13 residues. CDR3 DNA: TGTGCCAGCAGTTATCGGACAGGTAATGAGCAGTACTTC. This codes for CASSYRTGNEQYF.

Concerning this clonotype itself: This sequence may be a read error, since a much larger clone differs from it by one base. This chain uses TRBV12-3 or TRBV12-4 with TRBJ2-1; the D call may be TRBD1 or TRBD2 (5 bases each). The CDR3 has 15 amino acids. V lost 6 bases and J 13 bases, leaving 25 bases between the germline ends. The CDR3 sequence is CASSPKLGVMETQFF. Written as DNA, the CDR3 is TGTGCCAGCAGCCCCAAACTAGGGGTAATGGAGACCCAGTTCTTC.

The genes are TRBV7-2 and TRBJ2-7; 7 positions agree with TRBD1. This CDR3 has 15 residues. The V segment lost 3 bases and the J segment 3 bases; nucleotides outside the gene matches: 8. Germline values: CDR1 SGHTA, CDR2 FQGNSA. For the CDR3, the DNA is TGTGCCAGCAGCTTTGGACAGGCCAGTTACTACGAGCAGTACTTC. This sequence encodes CASSFGQASYYEQYF.

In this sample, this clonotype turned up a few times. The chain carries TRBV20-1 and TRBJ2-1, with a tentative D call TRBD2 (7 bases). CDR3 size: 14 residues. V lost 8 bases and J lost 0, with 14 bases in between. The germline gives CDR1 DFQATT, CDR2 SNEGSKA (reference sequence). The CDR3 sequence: CSPRGGSSYNEQFF. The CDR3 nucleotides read TGCAGTCCCCGCGGGGGCAGCTCCTACAATGAGCAGTTCTTC.

Here the CDR3 DNA reads TGCAGTGCCTTACTCGTTGGGGGCGGCCGCTTAGAGCAGTACTTC. Its protein product is CSALLVGGGRLEQYF. The rearrangement links TRBV20-1 to TRBJ2-5; D is perhaps TRBD1 (6 bases). The CDR3 loop spans 15 amino acids. Germline V gene data show CDR1 as DFQATT and CDR2 as SNEGSKA (reference sequence). Trimming cost V 6 bases and J 11 bases, with 28 bases left between them.

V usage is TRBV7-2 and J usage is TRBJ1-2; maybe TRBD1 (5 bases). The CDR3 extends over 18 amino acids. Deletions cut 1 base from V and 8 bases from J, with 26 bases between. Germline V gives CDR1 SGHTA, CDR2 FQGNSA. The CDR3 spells CASSLGWGGVDRLGGYTF. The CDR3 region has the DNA TGTGCCAGCAGCTTAGGATGGGGCGGCGTAGACCGGTTGGGCGGCTACACCTTC.

CDR3: CASSHGRREAETQYF. The CDR3 DNA is TGTGCCAGCAGCCATGGGAGACGTGAAGCGGAGACCCAGTACTTC. V usage is TRBV3-1 and J usage is TRBJ2-5; a weak D match, TRBD2 (5 bases). Trimming took off 3 bases at V and 5 bases at J, with 16 bases between the two ends. The CDR3 runs to 15 residues. CDR1 is LGHDT, CDR2 YNNKEL, per germline (reference sequence).

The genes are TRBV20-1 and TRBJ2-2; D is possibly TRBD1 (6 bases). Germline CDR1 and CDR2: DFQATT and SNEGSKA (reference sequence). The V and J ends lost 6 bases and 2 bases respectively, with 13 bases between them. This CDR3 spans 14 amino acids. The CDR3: CSARRTANTGELFF. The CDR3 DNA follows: TGCAGTGCCCGGCGGACAGCCAACACCGGGGAGCTGTTTTTT.

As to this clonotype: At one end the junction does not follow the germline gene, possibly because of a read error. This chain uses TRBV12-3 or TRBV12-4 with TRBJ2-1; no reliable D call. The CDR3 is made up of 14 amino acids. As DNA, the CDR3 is TGTGCCAGCAGTTATGTGTCCTCCTGCAATGAGCAGTTCTTC. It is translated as CASSYVSSCNEQFF.